Below, one T cell receptor beta chain is given with its context. The antigen remains undetermined. V shed 1 base and J 3 bases; nucleotides not matched to a gene: 6. Germline CDR1 reads SGHTA; CDR2 reads FQGNSA. This CDR3 is 15 amino acids long. It was the roughly 120-subject validation cohort, separate from the roughly 700-subject first cohort, to which the donors belonged. Measured with immunoSEQ multiplex PCR; TCRdb has only the in-frame clones, and not every one. The data contain tens of thousands of clones, 94% of them singletons. This sample is part of a study of cytomegalovirus exposure and HLA in healthy donors. Broader study findings: High specificity and sensitivity for cytomegalovirus status were reported for the classifier. Confirmation was obtained in vitro that three CMV-associated chains are specific for CMV antigens.

The receptor was isolated from a woman aged 18-29 years in good health and CMV-seropositive. This rearrangement joins TRBV7-2 to TRBJ2-7; 7 bases match TRBD1. Sequencing used PBMCs. The CDR3 loop reads CASSLDRGPRYEQYF. CDR3 nucleotide sequence: TGTGCCAGCAGCTTAGACAGGGGTCCCCGCTACGAGCAGTACTTC.